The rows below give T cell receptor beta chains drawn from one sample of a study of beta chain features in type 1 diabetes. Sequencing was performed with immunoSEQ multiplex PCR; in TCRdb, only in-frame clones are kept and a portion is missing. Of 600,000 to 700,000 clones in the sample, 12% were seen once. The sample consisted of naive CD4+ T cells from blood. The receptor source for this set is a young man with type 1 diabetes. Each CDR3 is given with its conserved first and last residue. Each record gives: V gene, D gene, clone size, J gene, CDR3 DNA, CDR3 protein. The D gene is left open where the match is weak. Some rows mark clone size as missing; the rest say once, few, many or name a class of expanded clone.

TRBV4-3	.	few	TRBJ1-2	TGCGCCAGCAGCCAAGATATCACCGCGAACTATGGCTACACCTTC	CASSQDITANYGYTF
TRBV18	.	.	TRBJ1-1	TGTGCCAGCTCACCCGAAGGGGGGAACACTGAAGCTTTCTTT	CASSPEGGNTEAFF
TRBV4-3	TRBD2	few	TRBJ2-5	TGCGCCAGCAGCCAAACTAGCGGGGTCCAAGAGACCCAGTACTTC	CASSQTSGVQETQYF
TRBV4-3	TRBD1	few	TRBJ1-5	TGCGCCAGCAGCCAAACGACAGGGACCTTTAGACCCAATCAGCCCCAGCATTTT	CASSQTTGTFRPNQPQHF
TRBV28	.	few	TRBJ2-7	TGTGCCAGCAGTTTATTCCAGACCTACGAGCAGTACTTC	CASSLFQTYEQYF
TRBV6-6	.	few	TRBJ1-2	TGTGCCAGCACATCGATTGCGGGGTATGGCTACACCTTC	CASTSIAGYGYTF
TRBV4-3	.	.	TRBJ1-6	TGCGCCAGCAGCCAAGCGGGGGCAGGGGAATTTTATAATTCACCCCTCCACTTT	CASSQAGAGEFYNSPLHF
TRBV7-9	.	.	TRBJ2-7	TGTGCCAGCAGCCCTGGGACTGTTTCCTACGAGCAGTACTTC	CASSPGTVSYEQYF
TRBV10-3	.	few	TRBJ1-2	TGTGCCATCGGAGAGGGTCGGCGCTACACCTTC	CAIGEGRRYTF
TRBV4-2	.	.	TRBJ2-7	TGTGCCAGCAGCCAATGGAGATCCTACGAGCAGTACTTC	CASSQWRSYEQYF
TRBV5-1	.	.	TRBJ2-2	TGCGCCAGCAGCTTGGGGGCGGACACCGGGGAGCTGTTTTTT	CASSLGADTGELFF
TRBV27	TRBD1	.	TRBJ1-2	TGTGCCAGCAGTCCACCTTTGATACAGGGGAGGCTCTATGGCTACACCTTC	CASSPPLIQGRLYGYTF
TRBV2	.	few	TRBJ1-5	TGTGCCAGCAGTAAGGGGGGGGGCAGCAATCAGCCCCAGCATTTT	CASSKGGGSNQPQHF
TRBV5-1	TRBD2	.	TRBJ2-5	TGCGCCAGCAGCTTGCCCGGGACTAGCGGGGCCTGGGAGACCCAGTACTTC	CASSLPGTSGAWETQYF
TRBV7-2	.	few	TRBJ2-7	TGTGCCAGCAGCTTAGGGACCAGCTCCTACGAGCAGTACTTC	CASSLGTSSYEQYF
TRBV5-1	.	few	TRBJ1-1	TGCGCCAGCAGCTTGCAGCCCCGGGGCCAGAACACTGAAGCTTTCTTT	CASSLQPRGQNTEAFF
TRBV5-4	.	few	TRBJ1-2	TGTGCCAGCAGCTGGCAAGGATATGGCTACACCTTC	CASSWQGYGYTF
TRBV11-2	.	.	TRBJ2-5	TGTGCCAGCGGGGTACAAGAGACCCAGTACTTC	CASGVQETQYF
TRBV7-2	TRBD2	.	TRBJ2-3	TGTGCCAGCAGCGCGGGAGGGCAGGGGACCTTCACAGATACGCAGTATTTT	CASSAGGQGTFTDTQYF
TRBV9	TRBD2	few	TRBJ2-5	TGTGCCAGCAGCCCCGACTTGCGGGGGGGAACAAGAGAGACCCAGTACTTC	CASSPDLRGGTRETQYF
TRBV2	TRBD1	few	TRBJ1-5	TGTGCCAGCAGGGAGACAGGGGGTATTGAGCCCCAGCATTTT	CASRETGGIEPQHF
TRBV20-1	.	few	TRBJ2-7	TGCAGTGCTAGCCGGGCCTACGAGCAGTACTTC	CSASRAYEQYF
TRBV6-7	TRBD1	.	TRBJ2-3	TGTGCCATCCTGTGCGGGACAGGGGGAACAGATACGCAGTATTTT	CAILCGTGGTDTQYF
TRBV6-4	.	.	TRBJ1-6	TGTGCCAGCAGTGAATATGCGGGTTCACCCCTCCACTTT	CASSEYAGSPLHF
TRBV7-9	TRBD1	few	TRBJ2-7	TGTGCCAGCAGGTCAATTGGGACAGGGATGTCCTACGAGCAGTACTTC	CASRSIGTGMSYEQYF
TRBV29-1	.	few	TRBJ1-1	TGCAGCGTTTCCCAACTGCTAATGAACACTGAAGCTTTCTTT	CSVSQLLMNTEAFF
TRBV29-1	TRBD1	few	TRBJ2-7	TGCAGCGTGAAGCCGGGACAGAGCTCCTACGAGCAGTACTTC	CSVKPGQSSYEQYF